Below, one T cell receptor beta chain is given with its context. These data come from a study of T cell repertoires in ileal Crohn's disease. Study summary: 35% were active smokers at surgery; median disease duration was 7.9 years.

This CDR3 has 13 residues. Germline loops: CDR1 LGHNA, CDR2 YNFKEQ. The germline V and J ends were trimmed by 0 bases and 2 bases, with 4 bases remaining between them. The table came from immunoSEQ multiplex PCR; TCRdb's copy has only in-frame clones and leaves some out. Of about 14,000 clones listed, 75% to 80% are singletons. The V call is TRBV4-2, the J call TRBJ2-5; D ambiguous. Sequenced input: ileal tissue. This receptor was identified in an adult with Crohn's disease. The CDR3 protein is CASSQERQETQYF. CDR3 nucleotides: TGTGCCAGCAGCCAAGAACGGCAAGAGACCCAGTACTTC.